These T cell receptor beta chains were read from a single sample in a study of cytomegalovirus exposure and HLA in healthy donors. Only in-frame clones appear in the TCRdb table, and some are missing; sequencing was by immunoSEQ multiplex PCR. Counted here are 150,000 to 200,000 clones, more than 60% occurring once; the ten biggest clones make up approximately 1.4%. The sequenced material came from PBMCs. The receptors here all came from a man aged 18 to 35 in good health and CMV-seronegative. CDR3s include the opening cysteine and the closing phenylalanine or tryptophan. D genes are given only for firm matches. The size of a clone is reported for some rows only, either as once, few or many, or as a class for expanded clones.

j_call d_call clone_size v_call cdr3_aa cdr3_nt
TRBJ2-7 . . TRBV27 CASSLFGGRGYEQYF TGTGCCAGCAGTTTATTCGGGGGAAGAGGCTACGAGCAGTACTTC
TRBJ2-2 . . TRBV19 CASSRVRAGELFF TGTGCCAGTAGTAGGGTCAGGGCCGGGGAGCTGTTTTTT
TRBJ1-1 . . TRBV13 CASSLGPGGDTEAFF TGTGCCAGCAGCTTAGGTCCGGGGGGGGACACTGAAGCTTTCTTT
TRBJ2-7 . . TRBV27 CASSSTGLSRDGYF TGTGCCAGCAGTTCAACAGGGCTATCTAGAGACGGGTACTTC
TRBJ2-3 TRBD1 . TRBV4-1 CASSQHGQGADTQYF TGCGCCAGCAGCCAACACGGACAGGGGGCAGATACGCAGTATTTT
TRBJ1-1 . . TRBV6-6 CASSYPTGGTEAFF TGTGCCAGCAGTTACCCGACAGGCGGCACTGAAGCTTTCTTT
TRBJ1-3 TRBD1 . TRBV19 CASSVTTGPGNTIYF TGTGCCAGTAGTGTCACGACAGGGCCTGGAAACACCATATATTTT
TRBJ2-1 TRBD1 . TRBV30 CAWSAETGGANGEQFF TGTGCCTGGAGTGCTGAGACAGGGGGCGCGAATGGTGAGCAGTTCTTC
TRBJ2-2 TRBD2 once TRBV7-8 CASSLALAGGPGTGELFF TGTGCCAGCAGCTTAGCGTTGGCGGGGGGGCCTGGGACCGGGGAGCTGTTTTTT
TRBJ1-4 TRBD1 . TRBV2 CASSKTGVLNEKLFF TGTGCCAGCAGTAAAACAGGGGTACTTAATGAAAAACTGTTTTTT
TRBJ2-7 . . TRBV7-8 CASSLGGGAYEQYF TGTGCCAGCAGCTTAGGGGGAGGTGCCTACGAGCAGTACTTC
TRBJ1-2 . once TRBV9 CASSVGVGDGYGYTF TGTGCCAGCAGCGTAGGAGTAGGGGATGGTTATGGCTACACCTTC
TRBJ2-3 TRBD2 . TRBV11-2 CASSWGLAGDTQYF TGTGCCAGCAGCTGGGGACTAGCGGGGGATACGCAGTATTTT
TRBJ1-5 TRBD1 few TRBV11-2 CASSLGQGNQPQHF TGTGCCAGCAGCTTAGGACAGGGTAATCAGCCCCAGCATTTT
TRBJ1-3 TRBD1 . TRBV2 CASSFSTGRRNTIYF TGTGCCAGCAGTTTTTCGACAGGGAGGCGAAACACCATATATTTT
TRBJ2-3 . . TRBV2 CASKYLGGAIDTQYF TGTGCCAGCAAATACTTAGGGGGGGCTATAGATACGCAGTATTTT
TRBJ1-2 . . TRBV21-1 CASSKPGQGAPHYGYTF TGTGCCAGCAGCAAGCCGGGACAGGGGGCCCCCCACTATGGCTACACCTTC
TRBJ2-3 TRBD2 . TRBV29-1 CSVAGGLAQSSTDTQYF TGCAGCGTTGCGGGAGGACTAGCGCAGTCCTCCACAGATACGCAGTATTTT
TRBJ2-7 TRBD1 . TRBV4-1 CASSQGGPGTVVYEQYF TGCGCCAGCAGCCAAGGAGGCCCCGGGACAGTAGTCTACGAGCAGTACTTC
TRBJ1-5 TRBD1 . TRBV13 CASSFAGQGQPQHF TGTGCCAGCAGCTTCGCCGGACAGGGCCAGCCCCAGCATTTT
TRBJ2-2 TRBD1 . TRBV6-1 CASRDRVANTGELFF TGTGCCAGCAGAGACAGGGTAGCGAACACCGGGGAGCTGTTTTTT
TRBJ2-7 TRBD1 . TRBV9 CASSAPSGTGWDEQYF TGTGCCAGCAGCGCCCCCTCCGGGACAGGGTGGGACGAGCAGTACTTC
TRBJ1-4 . . TRBV5-1 CASSVAGARGEKLFF TGCGCCAGCAGCGTCGCAGGGGCGCGTGGTGAAAAACTGTTTTTT
TRBJ2-5 TRBD1 . TRBV30 CAWSFPGQGWETQYF TGTGCCTGGAGTTTCCCCGGACAGGGCTGGGAGACCCAGTACTTC
TRBJ1-2 TRBD1 . TRBV7-9 CASSSDRGYGYTF TGTGCCAGCAGCTCCGACAGGGGGTATGGCTACACCTTC
TRBJ2-7 TRBD2 . TRBV11-3 CASSLGGGSPYEQYF TGTGCCAGCAGCTTAGGGGGCGGGAGTCCCTACGAGCAGTACTTC